These 27 T cell receptor beta chains share one sample of origin, sequenced in a study of CD8+ T cells in alopecia areata. The treatment denotes: oral pan-JAK inhibitor, 5-10 mg twice daily. Sequencing relied on a cDNA template that was reverse transcribed from extracted RNA. This table comes from immunoSEQ multiplex PCR, and its TCRdb copy is limited to in-frame clones, with some not included. Among about 140,000 clones listed, 65% to 90% were seen once. Source: CD8+ T cells sorted from blood, taken at week 4, from a patient treated with tofacitinib. The receptors stem from a human donor with alopecia areata.

The chain carries TRBV7-9 and TRBJ1-2; 7 bases fit TRBD1. This CDR3 has 14 amino acids. The V gene end was trimmed by 0 bases and the J gene end by 4 bases; junction bases not matched to a gene: 2. Germline V gives CDR1 SEHNR, CDR2 FQNEAQ (reference sequence). As DNA, the CDR3 is TGTGCCAGCAGCTTAGCGAGGACAGGCTATGGCTACACCTTC. It encodes CASSLARTGYGYTF.

A note on this clone: At one end the junction does not follow the germline gene, possibly because of a read error. This CDR3 is also generated by other DNA sequences in the sample. The chain joins TRBV27 to TRBJ2-7; D possibly corresponds to TRBD2 (6 bases). This CDR3 region has 12 residues. CDR1 MNHEY and CDR2 SMNVEV come from the germline V gene (reference sequence). CDR3 amino acids: CASGPPTYEQYF. In DNA form, the CDR3 reads TGCGCCAGCGGGCCTCCGACCTACGAGCAGTACTTC.

This clone was counted between two and nine times. The chain links TRBV5-1 to TRBJ2-7; 8 bases line up with TRBD1. CDR1 and CDR2 from the germline V gene are SGHRS and YFSETQ. V lost 4 bases and J lost 5; bases outside the gene matches: 11. This CDR3 is 15 amino acids long. The CDR3, as DNA: TGCGCCAGCAGCAGATCCGGGACAGGCTGGGACGAGCAGTACTTC. Protein product: CASSRSGTGWDEQYF.

This chain uses TRBV7-8 with TRBJ2-5, with TRBD1 matching over 8 bases. From germline, CDR1 is SGHVS and CDR2 FQNEAQ. V lost 5 bases, J lost 1 base, and 9 bases stayed unmatched. There are 16 residues in the CDR3. The CDR3 DNA follows: TGTGCCAGCAGCGCGAGGACAGGGTTTCGCCAAGAGACCCAGTACTTC. Its protein product is CASSARTGFRQETQYF.

The chain combines TRBV27 with TRBJ1-5, with a possible D match to TRBD1 (5 bases). V was cut by 2 bases and J by 5 bases, with 10 bases left in between. The CDR3 is 14 amino acids. In germline, CDR1 is MNHEY, CDR2 SMNVEV (reference sequence). The CDR3 sequence: CASSLIWGDQPQHF. The DNA for the CDR3 is TGTGCCAGCAGTTTAATCTGGGGGGATCAGCCCCAGCATTTT.

The chain carries TRBV5-1 and TRBJ1-1; 7 bases match TRBD1. The V gene's germline CDR1 is SGHRS and CDR2 YFSETQ. This CDR3 contains 13 residues. J was trimmed by 3 bases and V by 1 base; bases with no gene match: 0. CDR3 in amino acids: CASSLTGDTEAFF. Written as DNA, the CDR3 is TGCGCCAGCAGCTTGACAGGGGACACTGAAGCTTTCTTT.

The chain is built from TRBV7-9 and TRBJ2-7; D unresolved. Trimming cost V 4 bases and J 2 bases, with 9 bases left between them. The CDR3 contains 13 residues. Germline V gene lookup returns CDR1 SEHNR and CDR2 FQNEAQ (reference sequence). The CDR3 sequence is CASSSSSTYEQYF. The CDR3 DNA sequence: TGTGCCAGCAGCTCATCCTCTACCTACGAGCAGTACTTC.

V and J are TRBV7-9 and TRBJ2-7; tentatively, D is TRBD1 (5 bases). Between the trimmed V and J ends, which lost 5 bases and 4 bases, there was a span of 12 bases. Germline V gene sequence: CDR1 SEHNR, CDR2 FQNEAQ (reference sequence). The CDR3 totals 13 residues. This CDR3 reads CASSLTDLYEQYF. In nucleotides, the CDR3 is TGTGCCAGCAGCCTGACAGATCTATACGAGCAGTACTTC.

This chain connects TRBV4-2 to TRBJ2-1; 9 bases align to TRBD2. CDR3 size: 16 residues. Germline lookup yields CDR1 LGHNA and CDR2 YNFKEQ. V was pared by 5 bases and J by 8 bases, with 13 bases of the junction left unmatched. The CDR3 is CASSFPGRGGSDEQFF. The CDR3 DNA is TGTGCCAGCAGCTTCCCCGGGCGGGGGGGATCTGATGAGCAGTTCTTC.

The J gene is TRBJ2-4, the V gene TRBV7-9, with D hard to call. Trimming left V 1 base short and J 8 bases short, with 21 bases between. This CDR3 is built from 17 residues. CDR1 is SEHNR, CDR2 FQNEAQ, per germline (reference sequence). Written as DNA, the CDR3 is TGTGCCAGCAGCTTAGGTGAAGGTGGGGTGACTGGGTACATTCAGTACTTC. Translated, it gives CASSLGEGGVTGYIQYF.

The V and J genes are TRBV7-2 and TRBJ2-7; TRBD2 agrees at 10 bases. The trim removed 5 bases at V and 0 bases at J, leaving 4 bases unmatched. The CDR3 is made up of 15 amino acids. Germline loops: CDR1 SGHTA, CDR2 FQGNSA. CDR3 DNA sequence: TGTGCCAGCAGCACTAGCGGGGCAAGCTCCTACGAGCAGTACTTC. Translated: CASSTSGASSYEQYF. Variable domain in full (rest from reference TRBV7-2 and TRBJ2-7): GAGVSQSPSNKVTEKGKDVELRCDPISGHTALYWYRQSLGQGLEFLIYFQGNSAPDKSGLPSDRFSAERTGGSVSTLTIQRTQQEDSAVYLCASSTSGASSYEQYFGPGTRLTVT.

The chain uses TRBV10-3 and TRBJ1-1; no reliable D call. The length of the CDR3 is 14 residues. V was shortened by 2 bases and J by 0 bases, with 7 bases between the two germline ends. Germline CDR1 is ENHRY and CDR2 is SYGVKD. The CDR3 region is CAISEVDLNTEAFF. The DNA of the CDR3 is TGTGCCATCAGTGAGGTAGATTTGAACACTGAAGCTTTCTTT.

The chain combines TRBV7-9 with TRBJ1-1; D remains unclear. V was pared by 7 bases and J by 8 bases, with 11 bases between. CDR3 length equals 11 residues. The V gene's germline CDR1 is SEHNR and CDR2 FQNEAQ (reference sequence). Here the CDR3 reads CASTPSGEAFF. The DNA of the CDR3 is TGTGCCAGCACCCCCAGCGGGGAAGCTTTCTTT.

By its share, this clone is medium-sized (0.01 to 0.1%). J is TRBJ1-5 and V is TRBV19; D is unclear. Trimming pared 6 bases from V and 5 bases from J, leaving 14 bases between. The CDR3 totals 14 residues. The germline gives CDR1 LNHDA, CDR2 SQIVND (reference sequence). The CDR3 DNA follows: TGTGCCAGTAGCTTACCCGGGCCCCATCAGCCCCAGCATTTT. This sequence encodes CASSLPGPHQPQHF.

V is TRBV18 and J is TRBJ2-5; no clear D gene. CDR1 is KGHSH and CDR2 is LQKENI in the germline V gene. The CDR3 runs 15 residues. The V and J ends lost 3 bases and 3 bases respectively, with 14 bases between them. The CDR3 DNA reads TGTGCCAGCTCACCTCCTTCTTCTATGAAAGAGACCCAGTACTTC. Translation: CASSPPSSMKETQYF.

The chain joins TRBV6-5 to TRBJ2-7, with D perhaps matching TRBD2 (5 bases). The CDR3 is 12 residues long. V lost 6 bases and J 3 bases, leaving 9 bases between the germline ends. CDR1 is MNHEY and CDR2 is SVGAGI in the germline V gene. This CDR3 is CASRGSDYEQYF. DNA for the CDR3: TGTGCCAGCAGGGGTAGCGACTACGAGCAGTACTTC.

This clone was counted once. The chain carries TRBV7-9 and TRBJ2-5; D remains unclear. CDR3 length: 15 residues. Germline CDR1 reads SEHNR; CDR2 reads FQNEAQ (reference sequence). V was clipped by 5 bases and J by 2 bases, with 15 bases between them. CDR3 amino acids: CASSPPQTLQETQYF. The DNA for the CDR3 is TGTGCCAGCAGCCCGCCCCAGACACTACAAGAGACCCAGTACTTC.

The rearrangement joins TRBV27 to TRBJ2-5; 10 nucleotides match TRBD1. Germline values: CDR1 MNHEY, CDR2 SMNVEV (reference sequence). V lost 6 bases, J lost 2 bases, and 9 bases stayed unmatched. The CDR3 spans 16 residues. As DNA, the CDR3 is TGTGCCAGCAGCGACAGGGGGCGGCGTAAACAAGAGACCCAGTACTTC. Protein product: CASSDRGRRKQETQYF.

The J gene is TRBJ2-1, the V gene TRBV5-1; TRBD2 matches 9 bases. The junction had 8 bases not matched to a gene; V was cut back by 3 bases and J by 4 bases. This CDR3 spans 16 amino acids. Germline V gives CDR1 SGHRS, CDR2 YFSETQ. CDR3 bases: TGCGCCAGCAGCTGGGATAGCGGGGGACCTTACAATGAGCAGTTCTTC. This encodes CASSWDSGGPYNEQFF. The full variable domain, with the rest looked up from reference TRBV5-1 and TRBJ2-1, is KAGVTQTPRYLIKTRGQQVTLSCSPISGHRSVSWYQQTPGQGLQFLFEYFSETQRNKGNFPGRFSGRQFSNSRSEMNVSTLELGDSALYLCASSWDSGGPYNEQFFGPGTRLTVL.

CDR3 nucleotide sequence: TGTGCCAGCAGCTTTGTTGTGGGACTAGTACACAATGAGCAGTTCTTC. This translates into CASSFVVGLVHNEQFF. This chain joins TRBV5-4 and TRBJ2-1; 8 bases line up with TRBD2. Trimming took 2 bases from V and 5 from J; bases not matched to a gene: 9. The CDR3 contains 16 residues. Per the germline V gene, CDR1 is SGHNT and CDR2 is YYREEE (reference sequence).

With respect to this clone: Other nucleotide sequences from this sample produce the same CDR3. The genes are TRBV29-1 and TRBJ2-7; the D gene is possibly TRBD2 (5 bases). Trimming pared 1 base from V and 4 bases from J, leaving 11 bases between. CDR3 length equals 13 residues. CDR1 SQVTM and CDR2 ANQGSEA come from the germline V gene. The CDR3 region has the DNA TGCAGCGTTGAAGGCGGACGGGATTACGAGCAGTACTTC. Translation gives CSVEGGRDYEQYF.

Comment on this clone: The sample contains more than one DNA sequence encoding this CDR3. The rearrangement joins TRBV6-5 to TRBJ2-3; D call uncertain. The V gene's germline CDR1 is MNHEY and CDR2 SVGAGI. The CDR3 extends over 14 amino acids. V lost 2 bases, J lost 0 bases, and 6 bases lay in between. This chain's CDR3 is CASSYSGSTDTQYF. The CDR3 nucleotides read TGTGCCAGCAGTTACAGTGGAAGCACAGATACGCAGTATTTT.

This clone was detected only once. The V gene is TRBV7-9, the J gene TRBJ2-3; 7 bases fit TRBD2. Germline CDR1 SEHNR, CDR2 FQNEAQ (reference sequence). After removal of 3 bases from V and 6 bases from J, the junction contained 0 bases not matched to a gene. This CDR3 spans 12 amino acids. Here the CDR3 reads CASSFGGDTQYF. The CDR3 DNA is TGTGCCAGCAGCTTCGGGGGGGATACGCAGTATTTT.

The chain combines TRBV7-9 with TRBJ2-7; a possible D gene is TRBD2 (6 bases). The germline V gene encodes CDR1 SEHNR and CDR2 FQNEAQ (reference sequence). The V end was cut by 5 bases, the J end by 0 bases, with 17 bases between. There are 16 residues in the CDR3. Written as DNA, the CDR3 is TGTGCCAGCAGCAAACGGCGGGACGCCAGCTCCTACGAGCAGTACTTC. Encoded protein: CASSKRRDASSYEQYF.

The chain combines TRBV7-6 with TRBJ2-2; D unresolved. V was trimmed by 4 bases and J by 6 bases, leaving 6 bases between them. The CDR3 is 12 residues long. The germline V gene encodes CDR1 SGHVS and CDR2 FNYEAQ. CDR3 sequence: CASSYKAGELFF. DNA of the CDR3: TGTGCCAGCAGCTACAAGGCCGGGGAGCTGTTTTTT.

This clone was counted once. The V call is TRBV6-5, the J call TRBJ1-4; 8 bases agree with TRBD1. The ends lost 4 bases at V and 8 bases at J; junction bases unmatched: 9. CDR3 size: 15 residues. CDR1 is MNHEY and CDR2 is SVGAGI in the germline V gene. The CDR3 is CASSFGQGGQEKLFF. As DNA, the CDR3 is TGTGCCAGCAGTTTTGGACAGGGAGGACAAGAAAAACTGTTTTTT.

This chain links TRBV7-8 with TRBJ2-7; D is unclear. CDR1 and CDR2 from the germline V gene are SGHVS and FQNEAQ. The CDR3 is 13 residues long. Trimming took 5 bases from V and 3 from J, leaving 11 bases between them. CDR3 nucleotide sequence: TGTGCCAGCAGCCCGGACGGATTCTACGAGCAGTACTTC. Its translation: CASSPDGFYEQYF.